One sample yielded the 2 T cell receptor beta chains listed below, sequenced in a study of cytomegalovirus exposure and HLA in healthy donors. Use of 60 Vbeta and 13 Jbeta primers characterized the PCR. Libraries were prepared by immunoSEQ multiplex PCR; TCRdb keeps only in-frame clonotypes and omits some of them. In the table there are about 120,000 clones, about four fifths of which are singletons. Sample: PBMCs. The receptors here all came from a female donor in good health and CMV-seropositive.

This clone showed up just once. This chain connects TRBV5-6 to TRBJ2-1, with a tentative D call TRBD2 (5 bases). This CDR3 spans 14 amino acids. Trimming took off 2 bases at V and 7 bases at J, with 13 bases between the two ends. Germline CDR1 reads SGHDT; CDR2 reads YYEEEE. The CDR3 nucleotides read TGTGCCAGCAGCTTCGGGGTGGCGCAGAATGAGCAGTTCTTC. The encoded protein is CASSFGVAQNEQFF.

J is TRBJ2-7 and V is TRBV28, with D uncertain. This CDR3 region has 12 residues. V dropped 3 bases and J dropped 9 bases, with 12 bases sitting between them. Germline CDR1 MDHEN, CDR2 SYDVKM. CDR3 DNA: TGTGCCAGCAGTTTCGAAACTTCCGCGCAGTACTTC. Amino acids: CASSFETSAQYF.